These 25 T cell receptor beta chains originate from one sample sequenced in a study of T cells in women clearing cervical HPV infection. Produced via immunoSEQ multiplex PCR; TCRdb's table is partial and in-frame only. The sample includes 20,000 to 30,000 clones. The sequencing input was blood buffy coat. These receptors came from a woman between 18 and 69 years old with a cervical HPV16 infection that either progressed to CIN3+ or cleared (not recorded which).

On this clone itself: The read ends 3 residues shy of where the CDR3 ends; the end is completed using the germline J gene. The V and J genes are TRBV11-2 and TRBJ1-1; TRBD1 matches at 7 bases. CDR1 and CDR2 (germline): SGHAT, FQNNGV. Losses at the gene ends were 4 bases for V and 4 bases for J; bases not matched to a gene: 9. The CDR3 is 15 residues long. CDR3: CASSSVKQGFTEAFF. The CDR3 bases that were read are TGTGCCAGCAGCTCCGTAAAACAGGGGTTCACTGAA. The variable domain in full, with the rest retrieved from reference TRBV11-2 and TRBJ1-1, is EAGVAQSPRYKIIEKRQSVAFWCNPISGHATLYWYQQILGQGPKLLIQFQNNGVVDDSQLPKDRFSAERLKGVDSTLKIQPAKLEDSAVYLCASSSVKQGFTEAFFGQGTRLTVV.

Notes on this clone: The CDR3 extends 3 residues past the end of the read, so its final part is completed from the germline J gene. The gene calls are TRBV12-3 or TRBV12-4 and TRBJ2-2, with 10 bases aligning to TRBD1. CDR3 size: 14 residues. CDR3 DNA, as far as it was read: TGTGCCAGCACTCTCGGGACAGGGGTTCGAAAG. Protein product: CASTLGTGVRK. The whole CDR3 sequence is CASTLGTGVRKLFF.

A note on this clone: The read ends 3 residues before the CDR3 terminus; that terminus is restored from the germline J gene. The rearrangement links TRBV5-5 to TRBJ2-1; TRBD1 matches 8 bases. Germline assignment: CDR1 SGHKS and CDR2 YYEKEE (reference sequence). The length of the CDR3 is 13 residues. The V gene end was trimmed by 3 bases and the J gene end by 9 bases; junction bases not matched to a gene: 5. The CDR3 DNA, read in part, is TGTGCCAGCAGCTCGGTGACAGGGGTTGAG. Protein sequence: CASSSVTGVE. The entire CDR3 is CASSSVTGVEQFF.

Concerning this clone: The read halts 3 residues ahead of the CDR3 end, with the missing end drawn from the germline J gene. V is TRBV6-2 or TRBV6-3 and J is TRBJ2-4; 10 bases agree with TRBD2. The CDR3 is 17 amino acids. Germline loops: CDR1 MNHEY, CDR2 SVGEGT. With 7 bases clipped from V and 6 bases from J, the junction kept 15 bases outside the gene matches. The DNA read from the CDR3 is TGTGCCAGCACCGAAGGCCGGAGTAGCGGGGGGATAAACATT. Residues: CASTEGRSSGGINI. The whole CDR3 sequence reads CASTEGRSSGGINIQYF.

A note on this clone: The read comes to an end 3 residues before the CDR3 does, leaving the germline J gene to fill in the end. This chain joins TRBV7-2 and TRBJ2-1, with D possibly being TRBD1 (6 bases). The V end was cut by 3 bases, the J end by 6 bases, with 12 bases between. CDR3 size: 14 residues. Germline V gene lookup returns CDR1 SGHTA and CDR2 FQGNSA. CDR3: CASSLWGPGNEQFF. The DNA read from the CDR3 is TGTGCCAGCAGCTTGTGGGGGCCGGGCAATGAG.

In the case of this clone: From the germline J gene comes the end of the CDR3, since the read stops 3 residues before it. The chain employs TRBV19 and TRBJ1-4; possibly TRBD1 for D (5 bases). Germline V lookup: CDR1 LNHDA, CDR2 SQIVND (reference sequence). CDR3 size: 18 residues. CDR3 DNA (partial): TGTGCCACCCGATTAGCGGGAGGAACCCCATCTGGGGCCAACGTA. This encodes CATRLAGGTPSGANV. The entire CDR3 sequence reads CATRLAGGTPSGANVLFF.

Comments on this clone: The read comes to an end 3 residues before the CDR3 does, leaving the germline J gene to fill in the end. V is TRBV19 and J is TRBJ2-7; 8 bases agree with TRBD1. Germline values: CDR1 LNHDA, CDR2 SQIVND (reference sequence). This CDR3 has 14 residues. V lost 3 bases, J lost 3 bases, and 4 bases stayed unmatched. The CDR3 sequence: CASSMGDRYYEQYF. The sequenced part of the CDR3 DNA is TGTGCCAGTAGTATGGGGGACAGGTACTACGAG. Full variable domain (missing parts from reference TRBV19 and TRBJ2-7): DGGITQSPKYLFRKEGQNVTLSCEQNLNHDAMYWYRQDPGQGLRLIYYSQIVNDFQKGDIAEGYSVSREKKESFPLTVTSAQKNPTAFYLCASSMGDRYYEQYFGPGTRLTVT.

With regard to this clone: The read ends 3 residues before the CDR3 terminus; that terminus is restored from the germline J gene. The rearrangement links TRBV20-1 to TRBJ2-5, with TRBD2 matching over 14 bases. CDR1 and CDR2 from the germline V gene are DFQATT and SNEGSKA (reference sequence). V lost 4 bases, J lost 5 bases, and 6 bases stayed unmatched. The CDR3 is 15 amino acids. The CDR3 is CSATETSGGVETQYF. Incomplete CDR3 DNA: TGCAGTGCTACCGAGACTAGCGGGGGGGTGGAGACC.

As to this clone: The read is 3 residues too short to cover the CDR3 end, so that end is filled in from the germline J gene. This rearrangement joins TRBV19 to TRBJ1-2, with D tentatively TRBD1 (5 bases). The CDR3 runs 15 residues. Germline values: CDR1 LNHDA, CDR2 SQIVND (reference sequence). CDR3 DNA, as far as it was read: TGTGCCAGTTCGTTTAGCTCGGGAGGGGTCAATGAC. It translates to CASSFSSGGVND. The CDR3, in full, reads CASSFSSGGVNDYTF.

A remark on this clone: The read ends 3 residues shy of where the CDR3 ends; the end is completed using the germline J gene. The rearrangement links TRBV5-6 to TRBJ2-2; 7 nucleotides match TRBD1. The CDR3 sequence is 15 residues long. Germline CDR1 and CDR2: SGHDT and YYEEEE. The CDR3 here is CASSYPGQPNEKLFF. CDR3 DNA (partial): TGTGCCAGCAGCTACCCGGGACAGCCGAATGAAAAG.

About this clone: The observed sequence ends 3 residues before the CDR3 terminus, with the missing tail filled in from the germline J gene. V and J are TRBV2 and TRBJ1-1; D is possibly TRBD1 (5 bases). Germline-derived CDR1 and CDR2 are SNHLY and FYNNEI. CDR3 length: 15 residues. V was pared by 6 bases and J by 2 bases, with 16 bases between. The part of the CDR3 DNA that was read is TGTGCCAGCAGCGCGGGGGGACGGCCCAACACTGAA. It specifies CASSAGGRPNTE. The complete CDR3 reads CASSAGGRPNTEAFF.

As to this clone: The read ends 3 residues before the CDR3 terminus; that terminus is restored from the germline J gene. The chain recombines TRBV7-9 with TRBJ2-3, with D maybe TRBD1 (5 bases). Germline assignment: CDR1 SEHNR and CDR2 FQNEAQ (reference sequence). The CDR3 covers 15 residues. V lost 3 bases and J lost 4, with 14 bases in between. CDR3 bases read: TGTGCCAGCAGCTTTAACAGGATGTGGGCAGATACG. Its protein product is CASSFNRMWADT. The complete CDR3 reads CASSFNRMWADTQYF.

CDR3 DNA (partial): TGTGCCAGCAGCCAACTTAGCGGGGGGGGAGGGACC. It yields the protein CASSQLSGGGGT. The whole CDR3 protein is CASSQLSGGGGTQYF. The rearrangement joins TRBV28 to TRBJ2-5, with TRBD2 identical over 11 bases. Read coverage stops 3 residues before the CDR3 terminus; the germline J gene supplies the remainder. The V gene end was trimmed by 6 bases and the J gene end by 7 bases; junction bases not matched to a gene: 10. Germline V CDR1 and CDR2: MDHEN, SYDVKM. This CDR3 has 15 amino acids.

Points on this clone: The CDR3 end lies 3 residues beyond the end of the read and is filled in from the germline J gene. The J gene is TRBJ2-7, the V gene TRBV14; D call uncertain. The V gene lost 6 bases and the J gene lost 0 bases, with 12 bases spanning the gap. The CDR3 length is 14 residues. From germline, CDR1 is SGHDN and CDR2 FVKESK. This CDR3 reads CASSLGSGSYEQYF. The DNA read from the CDR3 is TGTGCCAGCAGTCTCGGCTCGGGCTCCTACGAG.

The CDR3 loop reads CASSLGQGSGTQYF. Incomplete CDR3 DNA: TGTGCCAGTAGTCTCGGACAGGGGTCGGGGACC. The genes are TRBV19 and TRBJ2-5; 9 bases are shared with TRBD1. The observed sequence ends 3 residues before the CDR3 terminus, with the missing tail filled in from the germline J gene. The V gene end was trimmed by 5 bases and the J gene end by 7 bases; junction bases not matched to a gene: 8. CDR1 is LNHDA and CDR2 is SQIVND in the germline V gene (reference sequence). The CDR3 has 14 residues.

Details on this clone: The read stops 3 residues short of the end of the CDR3; the missing end is completed from the germline J gene. The V gene is TRBV7-9, the J gene TRBJ1-2; D might be TRBD1 (5 bases). In germline, CDR1 is SEHNR, CDR2 FQNEAQ (reference sequence). The CDR3 runs 14 residues. Deletions cut 2 bases from V and 2 bases from J, with 9 bases between. CDR3 residues: CASSLSRTNYGYTF. The sequenced CDR3 bases are TGTGCCAGCAGCTTAAGTAGGACAAACTATGGC.

In the case of this clone: The read terminates 3 residues before the CDR3 end, so the remaining end is supplied by the germline J gene. The chain has TRBV10-3 and TRBJ2-5; no clear D gene. The CDR3 is 14 amino acids. Germline CDR1 ENHRY, CDR2 SYGVKD. The V gene lost 11 bases and the J gene lost 4 bases, with 20 bases spanning the gap. The part of the CDR3 DNA that was read is TGTGCCTCAACAGCCTGGCTACCCGCAGAGACC. Translating gives CASTAWLPAET. The full CDR3 is CASTAWLPAETQYF.

The CDR3 loop is CASSAGRGKTQYF. CDR3 DNA, as far as it was read: TGTGCCAGCAGCGCCGGGAGGGGGAAGACC. This chain links TRBV7-6 with TRBJ2-5, with TRBD2 matching 8 bases. The sequenced fragment ends 3 residues before the CDR3 boundary, so the rest is inferred from the germline J gene. V shed 5 bases and J 6 bases; nucleotides not matched to a gene: 5. There are 13 residues in the CDR3. Germline V lookup: CDR1 SGHVS, CDR2 FNYEAQ.

Concerning this clone: The CDR3 is cut off 3 residues early in the read; its end comes from the germline J gene. V gene TRBV7-6 combines with J gene TRBJ1-2, with TRBD1 identical over 7 bases. The germline V gene has CDR1 SGHVS and CDR2 FNYEAQ. The CDR3 runs to 16 residues. Here the CDR3 reads CASSLVGGEVGDTYTF. CDR3 bases read: TGTGCCAGCAGCTTAGTAGGGGGCGAGGTTGGAGATACC.

Comment on this clone: The DNA ends 3 residues before the CDR3 does, and the rest of the CDR3 is filled in from the germline J gene. The chain recombines TRBV7-6 with TRBJ2-7; no reliable D call. CDR1 and CDR2 from the germline V gene are SGHVS and FNYEAQ. This CDR3 is built from 13 residues. Trimming cost V 1 base and J 4 bases, with 8 bases left between them. The CDR3 spells CASSLEGWYEQYF. The part of the CDR3 DNA that was read is TGTGCCAGCAGCTTAGAAGGGTGGTACGAG.

A note on this clone: The read falls 3 residues short of the CDR3 end, and the missing part is taken from the germline J gene. The chain is built from TRBV7-9 and TRBJ1-2, with 9 nucleotides matching TRBD1. Germline CDR1 and CDR2: SEHNR and FQNEAQ (reference sequence). The CDR3 has 15 amino acids. With V trimmed by 0 bases and J by 3 bases, 2 bases remained unmatched. CDR3 loop: CASSLATGGHYGYTF. CDR3 DNA, as far as it was read: TGTGCCAGCAGCTTAGCGACAGGGGGTCACTATGGC.

Remarks on this clone: The read is 3 residues too short to cover the CDR3 end, so that end is filled in from the germline J gene. The rearrangement joins TRBV29-1 to TRBJ1-2; 8 bases match TRBD1. Germline V gene lookup returns CDR1 SQVTM and CDR2 ANQGSEA. CDR3 size: 15 residues. CDR3 bases read: TGCAGCGTTGAGGGGGGCAGGGGGCGTGAAGAGACC. It encodes CSVEGGRGREET. The whole CDR3 reads CSVEGGRGREETYTF. Using reference TRBV29-1 and TRBJ1-2 for the parts outside the CDR3, the full variable domain is SAVISQKPSRDICQRGTSLTIQCQVDSQVTMMFWYRQQPGQSLTLIATANQGSEATYESGFVIDKFPISRPNLTFSTLTVSNMSPEDSSIYLCSVEGGRGREETYTFGSGTRLTVV.

As concerns this clone: The read terminates 3 residues before the CDR3 end, so the remaining end is supplied by the germline J gene. The chain links TRBV9 to TRBJ2-5; weak D call: TRBD1 (5 bases). Germline lookup yields CDR1 SGDLS and CDR2 YYNGEE. V gave up 0 bases and J gave up 1 base, with 7 bases separating them. The CDR3 covers 14 residues. CDR3 DNA (partial): TGTGCCAGCAGCGTAGCAGGGATCCAAGAGACC. This sequence encodes CASSVAGIQET. The whole CDR3 sequence is CASSVAGIQETQYF.

This clone is deemed medium-sized by its frequency. The CDR3 is cut off 3 residues early in the read; its end comes from the germline J gene. The chain couples TRBV29-1 to TRBJ2-3; D possibly corresponds to TRBD1 (5 bases). The V gene lost 6 bases and the J gene lost 1 base, with 17 bases spanning the gap. The CDR3 length is 15 residues. CDR1 and CDR2 (germline): SQVTM, ANQGSEA. The CDR3 sequence is CSVVERDRRTDTQYF. The part of the CDR3 DNA that was read is TGCAGCGTGGTTGAAAGAGACAGACGCACAGATACG.

Note on this clone: The DNA ends 3 residues before the CDR3 does, and the rest of the CDR3 is filled in from the germline J gene. The chain recombines TRBV7-9 with TRBJ2-5; D may be TRBD2 (5 bases). CDR3 length equals 15 residues. Germline V lookup: CDR1 SEHNR, CDR2 FQNEAQ (reference sequence). With 5 bases removed from V and 0 bases from J, the gap between germline ends came to 13 bases. Incomplete CDR3 DNA: TGTGCCAGCAGCCCCGCCCTGGACTACCAAGAGACC. This encodes CASSPALDYQET. The full CDR3 is CASSPALDYQETQYF.